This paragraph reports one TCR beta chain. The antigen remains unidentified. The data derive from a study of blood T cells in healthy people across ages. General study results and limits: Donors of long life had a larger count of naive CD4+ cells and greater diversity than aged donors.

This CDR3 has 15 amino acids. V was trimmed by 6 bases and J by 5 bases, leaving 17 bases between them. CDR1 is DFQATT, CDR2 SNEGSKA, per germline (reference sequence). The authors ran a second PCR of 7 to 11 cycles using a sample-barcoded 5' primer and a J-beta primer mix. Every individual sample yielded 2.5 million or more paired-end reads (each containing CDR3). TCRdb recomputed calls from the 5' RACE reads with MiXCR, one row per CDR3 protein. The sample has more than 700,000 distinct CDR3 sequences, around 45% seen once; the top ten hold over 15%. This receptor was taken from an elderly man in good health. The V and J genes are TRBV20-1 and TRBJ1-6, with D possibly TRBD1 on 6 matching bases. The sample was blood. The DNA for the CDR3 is TGCAGTGCCCTAGGGGGAGGGCTACATAATTCACCCCTCCACTTT. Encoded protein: CSALGGGLHNSPLHF.